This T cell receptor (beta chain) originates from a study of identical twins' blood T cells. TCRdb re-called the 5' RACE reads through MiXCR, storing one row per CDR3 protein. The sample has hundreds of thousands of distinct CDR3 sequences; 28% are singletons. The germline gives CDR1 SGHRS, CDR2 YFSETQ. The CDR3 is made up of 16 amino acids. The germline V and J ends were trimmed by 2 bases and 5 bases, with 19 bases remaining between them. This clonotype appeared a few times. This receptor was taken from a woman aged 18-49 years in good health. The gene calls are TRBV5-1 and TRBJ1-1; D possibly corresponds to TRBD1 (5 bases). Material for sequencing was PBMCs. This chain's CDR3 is CASSFGSNGALTEAFF. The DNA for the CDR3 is TGCGCCAGCAGCTTTGGGTCGAACGGGGCGCTGACTGAAGCTTTCTTT.